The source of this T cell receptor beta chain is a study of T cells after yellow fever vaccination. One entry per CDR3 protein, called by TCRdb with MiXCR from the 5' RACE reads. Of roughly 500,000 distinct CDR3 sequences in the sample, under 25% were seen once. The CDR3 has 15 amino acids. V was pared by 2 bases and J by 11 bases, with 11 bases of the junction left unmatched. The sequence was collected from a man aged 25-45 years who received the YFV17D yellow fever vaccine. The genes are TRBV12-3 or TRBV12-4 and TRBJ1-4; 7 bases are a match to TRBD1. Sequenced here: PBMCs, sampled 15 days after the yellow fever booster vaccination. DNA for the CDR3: TGTGCCAGCAGTTTATCGACAGGGAGGTTAATGAAACTGTTTTTT. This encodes CASSLSTGRLMKLFF.